This record concerns one TCR beta chain sequence. This sample is part of a study of technical replicates of blood from several donors. Libraries were prepared by immunoSEQ multiplex PCR; TCRdb keeps only in-frame clonotypes and omits some of them. The table includes roughly 83,000 clones, roughly 92% detected once. Unmatched junction bases numbered 4, after V lost 1 base and J lost 6 bases. The CDR3 totals 14 residues. Looked up from germline, CDR1 is SNHLY and CDR2 is FYNNEI. J is TRBJ2-7 and V is TRBV2; 9 bases align to TRBD1. This TCR derives from a human donor in good health. Sequences were obtained from T cells isolated from PBMCs. Here the CDR3 reads CASSEDRGLVEQYF. DNA of the CDR3: TGTGCCAGCAGTGAAGACAGGGGGCTGGTCGAGCAGTACTTC.